The rows below give T cell receptor beta chains drawn from one sample of a study of sequential checkpoint blockade in melanoma. Profiling relied on immunoSEQ multiplex PCR, and the TCRdb table lists in-frame clones only, not all of them. The table shows roughly 17,000 clones, with about two thirds occurring only once. The sample in question was CD8+ T cells sorted from blood (inferred from file names), obtained from a patient given nivolumab and ipilimumab in sequence. The receptor source for this set is a human donor with melanoma. CDR3s include the opening cysteine and the closing phenylalanine or tryptophan. D genes are given only for firm matches. Clone size is not always given. Where it is, it says once, few, many or a class for expanded clones.

TRBD1,-,TRBV11-2,TRBJ2-3,TGTGCCAGCAGCTTAGATCTGACAGGGGCAGATACGCAGTATTTT,CASSLDLTGADTQYF
TRBD1,-,TRBV23-1,TRBJ2-7,TGCGCCAGCAGTCAATTAAGTTCCGGGACAGGGGCCCCCTGTTACGAGCAGTACTTC,CASSQLSSGTGAPCYEQYF
-,-,TRBV5-4,TRBJ2-1,TGTGCCAGCAGCCGCAGGGGTCGACTAGCTCCCGACTACAATGAGCAGTTCTTC,CASSRRGRLAPDYNEQFF
-,-,TRBV28,TRBJ1-1,TGTGCCAGCAGTTTCCAAGGGGTACGAACTGAAGCTTTCTTT,CASSFQGVRTEAFF
-,few,TRBV7-9,TRBJ2-7,TGTGCCAGCAGAGAACTACAGGGAGTAGAAGACGAGCAGTACTTC,CASRELQGVEDEQYF
-,few,TRBV10-3,TRBJ2-2,TGTGCCATCAGTGAGTCCCACGGGGGTTCGGGGGAGCTGTTTTTT,CAISESHGGSGELFF
TRBD1,few,TRBV2,TRBJ1-6,TGTGCCAGCAGTGTGTTTCCCCCAACCGGGACAGCTAATTCCCCCCTCCACTTT,CASSVFPPTGTANSPLHF
-,-,TRBV7-9,TRBJ2-5,TGTGCCAGCAGCCCAAGAGGGCGAGAGACCCAGTACTTC,CASSPRGRETQYF
-,medium-sized,TRBV4-1,TRBJ2-3,TGCGCCAGCAGCCAAGATGAATGGGGGCCCAGCACAGATACGCAGTATTTT,CASSQDEWGPSTDTQYF
-,few,TRBV7-3,TRBJ2-2,TGTGCCAGCAGCTTACTTGACAGGTCGGAAGGGGCCGGGGAGCTGTTTTTT,CASSLLDRSEGAGELFF
TRBD1,-,TRBV9,TRBJ1-1,TGTGCCAGCGGAACGGGCAGGGGGCGGGATGAAGCTTTCTTT,CASGTGRGRDEAFF
-,few,TRBV4-3,TRBJ2-7,TGCGCCAGCAGCCAAGATGGGTTGAGGCTCAACGAGCAGTACTTC,CASSQDGLRLNEQYF
-,-,TRBV5-1,TRBJ2-5,TGCGCCAGCAGCCCGGTGGACTCTTTCCAAGAGACCCAGTACTTC,CASSPVDSFQETQYF
TRBD2,-,TRBV7-9,TRBJ2-7,TGTGCCAGCAGCCCGTGGACTAGCGGGGGATTCGAGCAGTACTTC,CASSPWTSGGFEQYF
TRBD1,-,TRBV13,TRBJ1-2,TGTGCCAGCAGCCTATGGACAGGGAACTATGGCTACACCTTC,CASSLWTGNYGYTF
-,few,TRBV30,TRBJ2-7,TGTGCCTGGAGTGGACAGGTAAACTACGAGCAGTACTTC,CAWSGQVNYEQYF
TRBD2,-,TRBV7-2,TRBJ2-1,TGTGCCAGCAGCTTAGTAGCGGGGGGGGTAAATGAGCAGTTCTTC,CASSLVAGGVNEQFF
TRBD2,-,TRBV7-9,TRBJ2-1,TGTGCCAGCAGCTTAAGGACTAGCGGGGGGCATGCGGAGCAGTTCTTC,CASSLRTSGGHAEQFF
-,-,TRBV15,TRBJ2-2,TGTGCCACCAGCAGAGATCGGGGTCTCACCGGGGAGCTGTTTTTT,CATSRDRGLTGELFF
-,-,TRBV21-1,TRBJ1-4,TGTGCCAGCAGCATAAGCAGGACAACTAATGAAAAACTGTTTTTT,CASSISRTTNEKLFF
-,medium-sized,TRBV6-4,TRBJ2-1,TGTGCCAGCCAGAGGGAAACAGGCGGGAACAATGAGCAGTTCTTC,CASQRETGGNNEQFF
TRBD2,once,TRBV4-2,TRBJ2-3,TGTGCCAGCAGCCAAGAAGCTAGCGGGGGCTCCCAACTTAGCACAGATACGCAGTATTTT,CASSQEASGGSQLSTDTQYF
-,-,TRBV6-5,TRBJ1-6,TGTGCCAGCAGTCCCGGCAGGGTCCTTTCACCCCTCCACTTT,CASSPGRVLSPLHF
TRBD2,-,TRBV25-1,TRBJ2-3,TGTGCCAGCCGTGGGGGAGCGGGGGTCACAGATACGCAGTATTTT,CASRGGAGVTDTQYF
-,-,TRBV7-9,TRBJ1-6,TGTGCCAGCAGGGGGGCGTTGAGTAATTCACCCCTCCACTTT,CASRGALSNSPLHF
-,-,TRBV4-3,TRBJ1-1,TGCGCCAGCAGCCAAGAGCGAGCGGGGGAAACTGAAGCTTTCTTT,CASSQERAGETEAFF
-,-,TRBV5-6,TRBJ2-3,TGTGCCAGCAGCTTGGCCCGGGGAGCGCTAAACACAGATACGCAGTATTTT,CASSLARGALNTDTQYF
TRBD2,-,TRBV7-8,TRBJ2-7,TGTGCCAGCAGCTTAGGCGCGGGGGGATCCTCCTACGAGCAGTACTTC,CASSLGAGGSSYEQYF
TRBD2,-,TRBV5-4,TRBJ2-7,TGTGCCAGCAGCTCCGGGACTAGCGGGGTCTACGAGCAGTACTTC,CASSSGTSGVYEQYF
-,-,TRBV27,TRBJ1-2,TGTGCCAGCAGTCCGACAGGTGACTATGGCTATGGCTACACCTTC,CASSPTGDYGYGYTF
-,-,TRBV4-3,TRBJ1-4,TGCGCCAGCACCAGGGAACTCACTTTTACCCCGACTAATGAAAAACTGTTTTTT,CASTRELTFTPTNEKLFF
-,-,TRBV7-6,TRBJ1-1,TGTGCCAGCAGCCCTGGGGCGGGGGCGACTGAAGCTTTCTTT,CASSPGAGATEAFF
-,-,TRBV29-1,TRBJ1-4,TGCAGCGTGGCGGACAATGGCGAAAAACTGTTTTTT,CSVADNGEKLFF
TRBD2,few,TRBV6-1,TRBJ2-5,TGTGCCACTCGAACCGGGACTAGCGGACAAGAGACCCAGTACTTC,CATRTGTSGQETQYF
-,-,TRBV28,TRBJ2-3,TGTGCCAGCAGTTTAGGGGGGAGAGATACGCAGTATTTT,CASSLGGRDTQYF
-,-,TRBV5-6,TRBJ1-4,TGTGCCAGCAGCCCGACGAGGTCAACTAATGAAAAACTGTTTTTT,CASSPTRSTNEKLFF
-,-,TRBV27,TRBJ2-6,TGTGCCAGCAGTCTACAGGTAGCTGGGGCCAACGTCCTGACTTTC,CASSLQVAGANVLTF
TRBD2,few,TRBV7-3,TRBJ2-3,TGTGCCAGCAGCGGGGGGGGATGGGTAAGCACAGATACGCAGTATTTT,CASSGGGWVSTDTQYF
-,-,TRBV5-6,TRBJ1-2,TGTGCCAGCAGCTTTGGACAGTCCAACTATGGCTACACCTTC,CASSFGQSNYGYTF
TRBD1,-,TRBV2,TRBJ2-1,TGTGCCAGCAGCTCGGGACAGAGCTACAATGAGCAGTTCTTC,CASSSGQSYNEQFF
-,-,TRBV5-5,TRBJ2-7,TGTGCCAGCAGCTTCAGATTAAACTCCTACGAGCAGTACTTC,CASSFRLNSYEQYF
-,-,TRBV9,TRBJ1-6,TGTGCCAGCAGCTCCGAAGGGGGAAACAGATCACCCCTCCACTTT,CASSSEGGNRSPLHF
-,-,TRBV4-3,TRBJ1-2,TGCGCCAGCAGCCAAGATTGGGGGGATTCCTTGAGTGGCTACACCTTC,CASSQDWGDSLSGYTF
-,few,TRBV29-1,TRBJ2-3,TGCAGCGTTGAATTTGCGGGAAGTCAATACACAGATACGCAGTATTTT,CSVEFAGSQYTDTQYF
TRBD2,-,TRBV19,TRBJ2-3,TGTGCCAGTTCGGGACTAAGGAACACAGATACGCAGTATTTT,CASSGLRNTDTQYF
-,few,TRBV12-5,TRBJ1-1,TGTGCTAGTGGTCTCATGGACAGTGAAGCTTTCTTT,CASGLMDSEAFF
-,once,TRBV6-5,TRBJ1-1,TGTGCCAGCAGTTACGGCGGGGGAGAATCGGCCACTGAAGCTTTCTTT,CASSYGGGESATEAFF